One sample yielded the 22 T cell receptor beta chains listed below, sequenced in a study of vaccination and CD4 T cells after COVID-19. Cultured CD4+ T-cell DNA underwent Oncomine TCR Beta short-read sequencing. A single record per CDR3 protein comes from TCRdb applying MiXCR to the PCR reads. The sample shows about 14,000 distinct CDR3 sequences, approximately 49% of them seen only once. For these TCRs, the target antigens are not known. Treatment noted: roughly 11-day PBMC culture with coronavirus spike peptide pools or control peptides (ViraFEST assay). The sequenced sample was CD4+ T cells from blood, cultured in vitro, obtained before SARS-CoV-2 vaccination. The receptors shown here come from a human donor who had recovered from COVID-19.

This sequence joins TRBV28 and TRBJ2-5; TRBD1 matches at 7 bases. Looked up from germline, CDR1 is MDHEN and CDR2 is SYDVKM. This CDR3 region has 15 residues. V was pared by 2 bases and J by 2 bases, with 5 bases of the junction left unmatched. The CDR3 region has the DNA TGTGCCAGCAGTTTAGCGGCCAGGGGGCAAGAGACCCAGTACTTC. Translated, it gives CASSLAARGQETQYF.

This chain uses TRBV19 with TRBJ1-1, with D unclear. The V end lost 6 bases, the J end lost 3 bases, and 14 bases lay between the germline ends. The germline V gene has CDR1 LNHDA and CDR2 SQIVND (reference sequence). This CDR3 has 14 amino acids. The chain's CDR3 is CASSPSLEYTEAFF. CDR3 DNA sequence: TGTGCCAGTAGCCCGTCGTTGGAGTACACTGAAGCTTTCTTT.

The V call is TRBV20-1, the J call TRBJ1-4; 7 bases match TRBD1. Germline V lookup: CDR1 DFQATT, CDR2 SNEGSKA (reference sequence). This CDR3 region has 12 residues. V gave up 1 base and J gave up 7 bases; unmatched junction bases: 0. DNA of the CDR3: TGCAGTGCTAGAGGGGACAGTGAAAAACTGTTTTTT. Translating gives CSARGDSEKLFF.

The genes are TRBV6-2 or TRBV6-3 and TRBJ2-6, with TRBD1 as a possible D gene (6 bases). The CDR3 covers 15 residues. V lost 8 bases to trimming and J lost 1 base, with 12 bases between them. CDR1 MNHEY and CDR2 SVGEGT come from the germline V gene. The CDR3 here is CASLGASSGANVLTF. As DNA, the CDR3 is TGTGCCAGCCTGGGGGCGAGTTCTGGGGCCAACGTCCTGACTTTC.

The chain couples TRBV28 to TRBJ1-2; D call uncertain. In germline, CDR1 is MDHEN, CDR2 SYDVKM. V dropped 8 bases and J dropped 7 bases, with 26 bases sitting between them. The CDR3 runs 16 residues. The CDR3 nucleotides are TGTGCCAGCTGCTACGCTCAGGCCCTCCTTCGGGGTGGCTACACCTTC. Protein sequence: CASCYAQALLRGGYTF.

This clonotype showed up just a few times. The chain carries TRBV27 and TRBJ1-2, with no clear D. V was cut by 3 bases and J by 1 base, with 15 bases left in between. Germline CDR1 is MNHEY and CDR2 is SMNVEV (reference sequence). The CDR3 runs 16 residues. Written as DNA, the CDR3 is TGTGCCAGCAGTTTTTTAACGGCAGGCGTTAACTATGGCTACACCTTC. This gives the protein CASSFLTAGVNYGYTF.

The rearrangement joins TRBV2 to TRBJ1-2, with D unresolved. This CDR3 has 16 amino acids. Germline V lookup: CDR1 SNHLY, CDR2 FYNNEI. The V and J ends lost 7 bases and 7 bases respectively, with 25 bases between them. CDR3 residues: CASTLLNGPTRGGYTF. The CDR3 DNA reads TGTGCCAGCACCCTCCTTAACGGGCCTACCCGGGGTGGCTACACCTTC.

This clonotype turned up a few times. This rearrangement joins TRBV7-6 to TRBJ2-1, with TRBD1 as a possible D gene (5 bases). The CDR3 is 15 amino acids. V was trimmed by 6 bases and J by 9 bases, leaving 21 bases between them. Germline values: CDR1 SGHVS, CDR2 FNYEAQ. Here the CDR3 DNA reads TGTGCCAGCAGTGAAGTCCCTGGCAGGGAAGGTGAGCAGTTCTTC. Protein: CASSEVPGREGEQFF. The whole variable domain, remainder taken from reference TRBV7-6 and TRBJ2-1, is GAGVSQSPRYKVTKRGQDVALRCDPISGHVSLYWYRQALGQGPEFLTYFNYEAQQDKSGLPNDRFSAERPEGSISTLTIQRTEQRDSAMYRCASSEVPGREGEQFFGPGTRLTVL.

Only one count was recorded for this clonotype. The chain employs TRBV7-3 and TRBJ1-2; TRBD1 agrees at 7 bases. The CDR3 spans 18 residues. Germline trimming cut 5 bases from V and 4 bases from J; bases unmatched to any gene: 19. CDR1 and CDR2 (germline): SGHTA, FQGTGA. CDR3 in DNA: TGTGCCAGCAGCACTCGGACAGGCATGACTCCTCCGCTCTATGGCTACACCTTC. Protein: CASSTRTGMTPPLYGYTF.

The chain employs TRBV19 and TRBJ2-3; no definite D call. The germline V and J ends were trimmed by 5 bases and 3 bases, with 9 bases remaining between them. Germline V gives CDR1 LNHDA, CDR2 SQIVND (reference sequence). The CDR3 is made up of 13 amino acids. In DNA form, the CDR3 reads TGTGCCAGTAGTTATACTGTTACAGATACGCAGTATTTT. It yields the protein CASSYTVTDTQYF. Based on the CDR3 plus reference TRBV19 and TRBJ2-3, the full variable domain is DGGITQSPKYLFRKEGQNVTLSCEQNLNHDAMYWYRQDPGQGLRLIYYSQIVNDFQKGDIAEGYSVSREKKESFPLTVTSAQKNPTAFYLCASSYTVTDTQYFGPGTRLTVL.

The V gene is TRBV6-1, the J gene TRBJ1-6; D is perhaps TRBD1 (5 bases). Trimming took off 7 bases at V and 4 bases at J, with 11 bases between the two ends. Germline values: CDR1 MNHNS, CDR2 SASEGT. The CDR3 sequence is 14 residues long. This CDR3 is CASTLSGYNSPLHF. As DNA, the CDR3 is TGTGCCAGCACGTTATCAGGGTATAATTCACCCCTCCACTTT.

The chain uses TRBV20-1 and TRBJ2-1, with D maybe TRBD2 (5 bases). Per germline, CDR1 DFQATT and CDR2 SNEGSKA (reference sequence). This CDR3 region has 15 residues. V dropped 3 bases and J dropped 4 bases, with 16 bases sitting between them. The CDR3 loop is CSASRRAIAYNEQFF. CDR3 sequence (DNA): TGCAGTGCTAGCCGGCGGGCCATAGCTTACAATGAGCAGTTCTTC.

This chain joins TRBV2 and TRBJ1-5, with no clear D. The length of the CDR3 is 15 residues. Germline lookup yields CDR1 SNHLY and CDR2 FYNNEI. Trimming took off 3 bases at V and 4 bases at J, with 13 bases between the two ends. This chain's CDR3 is CASSEYLTGNQPQHF. In DNA form, the CDR3 reads TGTGCCAGCAGTGAGTACCTAACGGGGAATCAGCCCCAGCATTTT.

This clonotype has only a few counts. The chain carries TRBV20-1 and TRBJ1-2; tentatively, D is TRBD1 (6 bases). V was pared by 5 bases and J by 4 bases, with 14 bases between. The germline V gene encodes CDR1 DFQATT and CDR2 SNEGSKA (reference sequence). The CDR3 spans 13 residues. The CDR3 DNA follows: TGCAGTGCTGCACCAGAGGGGGGCTATGGCTACACCTTC. Its protein is CSAAPEGGYGYTF.

The chain couples TRBV4-1 to TRBJ1-5; D possibly corresponds to TRBD1 (6 bases). Germline values: CDR1 MGHRA, CDR2 YSYEKL. V was shortened by 1 base and J by 2 bases, with 12 bases between the two germline ends. The CDR3 extends over 16 amino acids. The CDR3: CASSQAPYRGNQPQHF. The CDR3 DNA sequence: TGCGCCAGCAGCCAAGCTCCATACAGGGGCAATCAGCCCCAGCATTTT.

This sequence joins TRBV20-1 and TRBJ2-3; 8 bases are a match to TRBD1. V was pared by 3 bases and J by 2 bases, with 7 bases of the junction left unmatched. The CDR3 has 15 residues. The germline CDR1 and CDR2 sequences are DFQATT and SNEGSKA (reference sequence). CDR3 protein: CSASGPGQVTDTQYF. The CDR3 DNA is TGCAGTGCTAGTGGACCGGGACAGGTCACAGATACGCAGTATTTT.

The rearrangement links TRBV6-2 or TRBV6-3 to TRBJ2-7, with D tentatively TRBD1 (5 bases). The CDR3 spans 16 residues. Deletions cut 2 bases from V and 7 bases from J, with 21 bases between. The germline gives CDR1 MNHEY, CDR2 SVGEGT. CDR3 sequence (DNA): TGTGCCAGCAGTTACACAAACTGGCAGGGTATGTGGGAGCAGTACTTC. Amino acids: CASSYTNWQGMWEQYF.

This clonotype was counted a few times. V is TRBV20-1 and J is TRBJ1-1, with D possibly matching TRBD1 (5 bases). The CDR3 spans 15 residues. Germline V gene lookup returns CDR1 DFQATT and CDR2 SNEGSKA (reference sequence). V was clipped by 0 bases and J by 3 bases, with 14 bases between them. CDR3 amino acids: CSARDLAGGDTEAFF. In nucleotides, the CDR3 is TGCAGTGCTAGAGATCTGGCCGGGGGGGACACTGAAGCTTTCTTT.

This clonotype appeared once. The V and J genes are TRBV5-1 and TRBJ2-7; 8 bases are shared with TRBD2. This CDR3 is built from 14 residues. V trimming: 7 bases; J trimming: 0 bases; junction bases outside the gene matches: 6. The germline V gene encodes CDR1 SGHRS and CDR2 YFSETQ. CDR3 sequence (DNA): TGCGCCAGCGGCGCGGGGGGCAGCTCCTACGAGCAGTACTTC. It encodes CASGAGGSSYEQYF.

This clonotype was picked up a small number of times. The V call is TRBV28, the J call TRBJ1-6; TRBD1 might be the D (6 bases). The germline V gene has CDR1 MDHEN and CDR2 SYDVKM. V was clipped by 1 base and J by 4 bases, with 11 bases between them. The CDR3 is made up of 16 amino acids. The CDR3 bases are TGTGCCAGCAGTTTATCGGGGGCCCAATATAATTCACCCCTCCACTTT. Encoded protein: CASSLSGAQYNSPLHF.

This clonotype came up a few times. This rearrangement joins TRBV6-2 or TRBV6-3 to TRBJ1-2; the match to TRBD1 covers 8 bases. The CDR3 length is 15 residues. V was clipped by 7 bases and J by 6 bases; unmatched bases: 13. The germline CDR1 and CDR2 sequences are MNHEY and SVGEGT. The CDR3 DNA follows: TGTGCCAGCAAATCAAGACAGGGGACGTTGGATGGCTACACCTTC. This translates into CASKSRQGTLDGYTF.

In its sample, this clonotype was seen a few times. This rearrangement joins TRBV20-1 to TRBJ1-2; D remains ambiguous. Trimming stripped 0 bases from V and 7 bases from J, with 12 bases between. This CDR3 is 13 amino acids long. Germline V gene data show CDR1 as DFQATT and CDR2 as SNEGSKA (reference sequence). The CDR3 bases are TGCAGTGCTAGAGATAGAGACGGCCGTGGCTACACCTTC. It yields the protein CSARDRDGRGYTF.